The rows below give T cell receptor beta chains drawn from one sample of a study of blood T cells in healthy people across ages. MiXCR, run by TCRdb on the 5' RACE reads, gives a single entry per CDR3 protein. The sample holds 920,000 or so distinct CDR3 sequences, 35% to 50% seen once. Sample: blood. These receptors all stem from a woman aged 55-70 years in good health. CDR3s include the opening cysteine and the closing phenylalanine or tryptophan. Clone size is stated in some rows and not others, as once, few, many or a class when expanded.

J: TRBJ2-5; size: few; V: TRBV20-1; CDR3: CSASGPGTSQETQYF
J: TRBJ2-7; size: -; V: TRBV4-1; CDR3: CASSQVGNSYEQYF
J: TRBJ2-2; size: -; V: TRBV10-1; CDR3: CASSQGHGELFF
J: TRBJ2-7; size: -; V: TRBV7-6; CDR3: CASSLAFPGQPYEQYF
J: TRBJ2-4; size: -; V: TRBV5-1; CDR3: CASISTQWDNEQYF
J: TRBJ2-1; size: -; V: TRBV9; CDR3: CASSVEGTPLETQFF
J: TRBJ2-3; size: -; V: TRBV24-1; CDR3: CATSEDSGRIDTQYF
J: TRBJ2-5; size: -; V: TRBV27; CDR3: CASSLDRAVGETQYF
J: TRBJ2-7; size: -; V: TRBV15; CDR3: CATSRGQGAEEQYF
J: TRBJ2-7; size: -; V: TRBV27; CDR3: CASSLRDDPRGLTYEQYF
J: TRBJ2-7; size: -; V: TRBV16; CDR3: CASSQSVDGEQYF
J: TRBJ2-7; size: few; V: TRBV4-1; CDR3: CASSQGRVAGAEQYF
J: TRBJ2-5; size: -; V: TRBV25-1; CDR3: CASSTRQGLETQYF
J: TRBJ2-4; size: -; V: TRBV7-9; CDR3: CASSPVWLENIQYF
J: TRBJ2-1; size: -; V: TRBV10-1; CDR3: CASSEVVGEQFF
J: TRBJ1-2; size: few; V: TRBV5-5; CDR3: CASRDLGGYTF
J: TRBJ2-3; size: -; V: TRBV7-7; CDR3: CASSFGPGSSADTQYF
J: TRBJ2-1; size: -; V: TRBV14; CDR3: CASSQERDPKDEQFF
J: TRBJ2-7; size: -; V: TRBV12-3/TRBV12-4; CDR3: CASRRIGPRQGDDYEQYF
J: TRBJ2-5; size: -; V: TRBV6-6; CDR3: CASGGWEQYF
J: TRBJ1-5; size: -; V: TRBV7-2; CDR3: CASSSSDSDQPQHF
J: TRBJ2-2; size: -; V: TRBV12-3/TRBV12-4; CDR3: CASRDQRPGELFF
J: -; size: -; V: TRBV11-2; CDR3: CASSGGLGKANEQYF
J: TRBJ1-2; size: few; V: TRBV12-3/TRBV12-4; CDR3: CASSLRGGGYTF
J: TRBJ2-6; size: few; V: TRBV6-5; CDR3: CASAMRSGANVLTF
J: TRBJ2-5; size: -; V: TRBV3-1; CDR3: CASSQEGTIAQETQYF
J: TRBJ2-7; size: few; V: TRBV12-3/TRBV12-4; CDR3: CASSPHLIGEGGYEQYF
J: TRBJ1-2; size: -; V: TRBV29-1; CDR3: CSVQSTQGARGYTF
J: TRBJ2-1; size: -; V: TRBV2; CDR3: CASSLPQERGPSYNEQFF
J: -; size: -; V: TRBV23-1; CDR3: CATQNRLYYEETQYF
J: TRBJ2-4; size: -; V: TRBV10-2; CDR3: CASSIGGTERLNIQYF
J: TRBJ1-2; size: -; V: TRBV20-1; CDR3: CSASDRTGYGYTF
J: TRBJ1-2; size: -; V: TRBV20-1; CDR3: CSASEGSYGYTF
J: -; size: once; V: TRBV27; CDR3: CASSVAGRYEQYF
J: TRBJ2-4; size: -; V: TRBV12-3/TRBV12-4; CDR3: CASSLGPSLGNIQYF
J: TRBJ2-3; size: -; V: TRBV6-2/TRBV6-3; CDR3: CASRPTSTDTQYF
J: TRBJ2-3; size: once; V: TRBV29-1; CDR3: CSVERGQPQDTQYF
J: TRBJ1-1; size: -; V: TRBV24-1; CDR3: CTTSVRVGARWTEAFF
J: TRBJ2-7; size: few; V: TRBV24-1; CDR3: CATATGRSYEQYF
J: TRBJ1-2; size: -; V: TRBV10-3; CDR3: CAISESFTIANYGYTF
J: TRBJ2-7; size: -; V: TRBV5-1; CDR3: CASSSVLAGDEQYF
J: TRBJ1-2; size: -; V: TRBV5-1; CDR3: CASSLQTGGDYGYTF
J: TRBJ2-7; size: few; V: TRBV6-1; CDR3: CASSRARGGSYEQYF
J: TRBJ1-2; size: few; V: TRBV7-9; CDR3: CASSRTQGGDVLDYGYTF